Below are 5 T cell receptor beta chains sequenced from a single sample in a study of response to subunit inactivated influenza vaccine. TCRdb reprocessed the RT-PCR reads with MiXCR, giving one entry per CDR3 protein. This sample has about 780,000 distinct CDR3 sequences, with about 18% found just once. This sample comprised PBMCs from blood, obtained roughly 5 days after vaccination. The receptors stem from a man aged 45-60 years who received an inactivated influenza vaccine.

This chain uses TRBV24-1 with TRBJ1-5; D is unresolved. CDR1 and CDR2 from the germline V gene are KGHDR and SFDVKD. This CDR3 has 12 amino acids. V gave up 3 bases and J gave up 6 bases, with 5 bases separating them. The CDR3: CATSDGRQPQHF. CDR3 nucleotide sequence: TGTGCCACCAGTGATGGTCGTCAGCCCCAGCATTTT.

This clonotype was counted only a few times. The chain uses TRBV12-3 or TRBV12-4 and TRBJ2-7; TRBD1 aligns across 10 bases. There are 15 residues in the CDR3. V lost 3 bases to trimming and J lost 2 bases; unmatched junction nucleotides: 4. For the CDR3, the DNA is TGTGCCAGCAGTTTTGACAGGGGGCACACCTACGAGCAGTACTTC. Protein: CASSFDRGHTYEQYF.

This clonotype was seen a few times. The genes are TRBV29-1 and TRBJ1-3, with a tentative D call TRBD1 (5 bases). Trimming shortened V by 7 bases and J by 6 bases, and 16 bases separated the two germline ends. Germline V gene data show CDR1 as SQVTM and CDR2 as ANQGSEA. This CDR3 region has 13 residues. The CDR3 DNA reads TGCAGCGCTCAGCGAGGGGACGAAAACACCATATATTTT. Its translation: CSAQRGDENTIYF.

The chain links TRBV4-3 to TRBJ2-7; 11 nucleotides align to TRBD1. Germline assignment: CDR1 LGHNA and CDR2 YSLEER. After removal of 3 bases from V and 7 bases from J, the junction contained 11 bases not matched to a gene. The CDR3 loop spans 16 amino acids. CDR3 in DNA: TGCGCCAGCAGCCACTCAGCCGGGACAGGGGGTTGGGAGCAGTACTTC. This gives the protein CASSHSAGTGGWEQYF.

Only a few counts were recorded for this clonotype. This rearrangement joins TRBV20-1 to TRBJ1-4; 7 nucleotides agree with TRBD1. Germline CDR1 and CDR2: DFQATT and SNEGSKA (reference sequence). The CDR3 contains 14 residues. V shed 6 bases, J shed 4 bases, and the junction held 8 bases outside the gene matches. CDR3 amino acids: CSARRGHSNEKLFF. For the CDR3, the DNA is TGCAGTGCCAGAAGGGGGCATAGTAATGAAAAACTGTTTTTT.